The 15 T cell receptor beta chains given below trace back to one sample, sequenced in a study of cytomegalovirus exposure and HLA in healthy donors. The PCR ran on 60 Vbeta and 13 Jbeta primers. Sequencing used immunoSEQ multiplex PCR; TCRdb keeps in-frame clones, though not all of them. This table has roughly 120,000 clones, roughly 81% appearing once. The sequenced sample was PBMCs. These receptors were taken from a woman younger than 45 in good health and CMV-seronegative.

The chain recombines TRBV7-9 with TRBJ1-6; TRBD1 agrees at 8 bases. Looked up from germline, CDR1 is SEHNR and CDR2 is FQNEAQ (reference sequence). The CDR3 spans 16 residues. Trimming cost V 1 base and J 6 bases; bases outside gene matches: 5. CDR3 sequence (DNA): TGTGCCAGCAGCTTAGGGGTCGGGACAGGTAATTCACCCCTCCACTTT. Protein: CASSLGVGTGNSPLHF.

The genes are TRBV6-1 and TRBJ1-2; 7 nucleotides align to TRBD1. V trimming: 4 bases; J trimming: 4 bases; junction bases outside the gene matches: 9. In germline, CDR1 is MNHNS, CDR2 SASEGT. There are 15 residues in the CDR3. The chain's CDR3 is CASSGLQGYIYGYTF. DNA of the CDR3: TGTGCCAGCAGTGGACTACAGGGGTACATCTATGGCTACACCTTC.

This clone was found a few times. This chain joins TRBV12-5 and TRBJ1-3; D remains unclear. Trimming left V 4 bases short and J 0 bases short, with 7 bases between. CDR1 is LGHNT, CDR2 FRNRAP, per germline. The CDR3 length is 14 residues. The CDR3 loop reads CASGSKISGNTIYF. The CDR3 DNA is TGTGCTAGTGGTTCAAAAATCTCTGGAAACACCATATATTTT.

This clone is a singleton in its sample. The CDR3 sequence is CASSLVVGVNSYEQYF. CDR3 bases: TGTGCCAGCAGCTTAGTTGTGGGAGTAAACTCCTACGAGCAGTACTTC. The genes are TRBV7-9 and TRBJ2-7, with D maybe TRBD2 (5 bases). CDR1 and CDR2 (germline): SEHNR, FQNEAQ (reference sequence). The CDR3 consists of 16 residues. Trimming removed 1 base at V and 0 bases at J, with 13 bases between.

The chain joins TRBV7-8 to TRBJ1-4, with D perhaps TRBD1 (6 bases). The germline V gene encodes CDR1 SGHVS and CDR2 FQNEAQ. This CDR3 has 15 residues. V lost 1 base to trimming and J lost 8 bases, with 14 bases between them. The CDR3 sequence: CASSLGGAQGEKLFF. CDR3 sequence (DNA): TGTGCCAGCAGCTTAGGAGGGGCGCAGGGGGAAAAACTGTTTTTT.

The rearrangement links TRBV19 to TRBJ1-2, with 10 positions matching TRBD1. V was pared by 0 bases and J by 3 bases, with 4 bases of the junction left unmatched. The germline V gene has CDR1 LNHDA and CDR2 SQIVND (reference sequence). The length of the CDR3 is 16 residues. Written as DNA, the CDR3 is TGTGCCAGTAGTATAGATCTGGGACAGGGGTACTATGGCTACACCTTC. Residues: CASSIDLGQGYYGYTF.

This clone is a singleton in its sample. This sample includes further DNA sequences coding for the same CDR3. V and J are TRBV4-1 and TRBJ1-2; D is unclear. The CDR3 length is 13 residues. Germline V gene sequence: CDR1 MGHRA, CDR2 YSYEKL. Trimming removed 0 bases at V and 8 bases at J, with 10 bases between. CDR3 in DNA: TGCGCCAGCAGCCAAGACCTCTTAGAGGGCTACACCTTC. It codes for CASSQDLLEGYTF.

The chain is built from TRBV9 and TRBJ2-1, with unresolved D. The germline gives CDR1 SGDLS, CDR2 YYNGEE. The CDR3 spans 12 residues. The germline V and J ends were trimmed by 2 bases and 3 bases, with 3 bases remaining between them. The CDR3 loop reads CASSVNYNEQFF. The CDR3, as DNA: TGTGCCAGCAGCGTCAACTACAATGAGCAGTTCTTC.

The V and J genes are TRBV19 and TRBJ1-2, with D perhaps matching TRBD1 (5 bases). Trimming took off 3 bases at V and 5 bases at J, with 7 bases between the two ends. CDR3 length equals 12 residues. CDR1 and CDR2 (germline): LNHDA, SQIVND (reference sequence). The CDR3 DNA follows: TGTGCCAGTAGTATGGGGCCTTATGGCTACACCTTC. Its translation: CASSMGPYGYTF.

V and J are TRBV13 and TRBJ1-6; 8 bases fit TRBD1. Trimming took 4 bases from V and 7 from J; bases not matched to a gene: 6. The germline gives CDR1 PRHDT, CDR2 FYEKMQ (reference sequence). The CDR3 is 15 amino acids. The CDR3 here is CASSYGTGRNSPLHF. The CDR3 nucleotides read TGTGCCAGCAGCTACGGGACAGGCAGGAATTCACCCCTCCACTTT.

This clone was seen once. This chain uses TRBV4-3 with TRBJ2-3; 7 bases map to TRBD2. The V gene end was trimmed by 4 bases and the J gene end by 6 bases; junction bases not matched to a gene: 16. The CDR3 loop spans 17 amino acids. Germline values: CDR1 LGHNA, CDR2 YSLEER. DNA for the CDR3: TGCGCCAGCAGCCCAGGATCGAGCGGGACTGTCGGGGATACGCAGTATTTT. The encoded protein is CASSPGSSGTVGDTQYF.

Worth noting for this clone: Distinct nucleotide sequences in the sample also encode this CDR3. The chain couples TRBV5-4 to TRBJ2-5; 7 nucleotides match TRBD1. This CDR3 region has 14 residues. The germline V gene encodes CDR1 SGHNT and CDR2 YYREEE (reference sequence). Trimming took 4 bases from V and 2 from J; bases not matched to a gene: 5. The CDR3 DNA sequence: TGTGCCAGCAGCCGACAGGGAGCTCAAGAGACCCAGTACTTC. It is translated as CASSRQGAQETQYF.

The chain carries TRBV27 and TRBJ1-5; 7 bases agree with TRBD1. The germline V gene has CDR1 MNHEY and CDR2 SMNVEV (reference sequence). V gave up 5 bases and J gave up 3 bases; unmatched junction bases: 10. The CDR3 has 16 residues. The CDR3 nucleotides read TGTGCCAGCAGTAAGCGATCTGGACAGGTCAATCAGCCCCAGCATTTT. Its protein product is CASSKRSGQVNQPQHF.

The genes are TRBV4-3 and TRBJ1-2; D ambiguous. The V and J ends lost 1 base and 2 bases respectively, with 8 bases between them. Germline-derived CDR1 and CDR2 are LGHNA and YSLEER. CDR3 length equals 14 residues. CDR3 nucleotides: TGCGCCAGCAGCCAAGGAGCCGCAAACTATGGCTACACCTTC. Encoded protein: CASSQGAANYGYTF.

CDR3 sequence (DNA): TGTGCTAGTGGTTCCGACTTGAATTCACCCCTCCACTTT. This gives the protein CASGSDLNSPLHF. The chain employs TRBV12-5 and TRBJ1-6; D call uncertain. The CDR3 is 13 residues long. Germline V lookup: CDR1 LGHNT, CDR2 FRNRAP. Trimming left V 4 bases short and J 7 bases short, with 8 bases between.